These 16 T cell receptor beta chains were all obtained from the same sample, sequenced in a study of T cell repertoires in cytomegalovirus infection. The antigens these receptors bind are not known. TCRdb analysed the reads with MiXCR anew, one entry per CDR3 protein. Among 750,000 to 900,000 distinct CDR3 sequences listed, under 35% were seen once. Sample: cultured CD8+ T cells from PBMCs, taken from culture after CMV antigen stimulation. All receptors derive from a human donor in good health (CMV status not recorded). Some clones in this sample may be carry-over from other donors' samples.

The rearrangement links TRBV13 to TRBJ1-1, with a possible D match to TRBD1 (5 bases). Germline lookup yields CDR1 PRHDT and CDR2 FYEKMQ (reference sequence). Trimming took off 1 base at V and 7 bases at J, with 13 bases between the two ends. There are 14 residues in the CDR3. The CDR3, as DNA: TGTGCCAGCAGCTTAGAGCCTTTGGGGCTTGAAGCTTTCTTT. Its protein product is CASSLEPLGLEAFF. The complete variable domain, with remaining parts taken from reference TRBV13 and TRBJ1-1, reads AAGVIQSPRHLIKEKRETATLKCYPIPRHDTVYWYQQGPGQDPQFLISFYEKMQSDKGSIPDRFSAQQFSDYHSELNMSSLELGDSALYFCASSLEPLGLEAFFGQGTRLTVV.

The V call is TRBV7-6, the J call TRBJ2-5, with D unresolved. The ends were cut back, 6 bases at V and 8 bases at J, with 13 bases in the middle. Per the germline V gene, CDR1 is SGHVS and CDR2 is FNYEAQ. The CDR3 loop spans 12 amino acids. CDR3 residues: CASSPETRTQYF. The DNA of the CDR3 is TGTGCCAGCAGTCCGGAAACCCGTACCCAGTACTTC.

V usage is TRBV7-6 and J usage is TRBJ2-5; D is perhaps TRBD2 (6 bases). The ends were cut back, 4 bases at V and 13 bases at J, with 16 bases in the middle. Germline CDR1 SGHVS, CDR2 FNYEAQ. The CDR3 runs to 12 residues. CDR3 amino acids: CASSSGTHEGYF. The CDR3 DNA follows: TGTGCCAGCAGCTCAGGGACTCATGAAGGGTACTTC. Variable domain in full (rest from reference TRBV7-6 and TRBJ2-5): GAGVSQSPRYKVTKRGQDVALRCDPISGHVSLYWYRQALGQGPEFLTYFNYEAQQDKSGLPNDRFSAERPEGSISTLTIQRTEQRDSAMYRCASSSGTHEGYFGPGTRLLVL.

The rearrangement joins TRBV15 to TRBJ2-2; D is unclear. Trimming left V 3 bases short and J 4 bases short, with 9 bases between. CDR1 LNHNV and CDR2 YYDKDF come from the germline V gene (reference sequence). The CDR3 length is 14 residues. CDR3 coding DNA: TGTGCCACCAGCAGCACTGCGAGCACCGGGGAGCTGTTTTTT. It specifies CATSSTASTGELFF.

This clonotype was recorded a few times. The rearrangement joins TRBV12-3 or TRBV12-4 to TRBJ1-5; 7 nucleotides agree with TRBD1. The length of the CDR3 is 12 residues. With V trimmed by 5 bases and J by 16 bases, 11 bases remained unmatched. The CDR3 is CASSVPQGPNHF. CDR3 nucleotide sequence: TGTGCCAGCAGTGTACCACAGGGGCCGAATCATTTT.

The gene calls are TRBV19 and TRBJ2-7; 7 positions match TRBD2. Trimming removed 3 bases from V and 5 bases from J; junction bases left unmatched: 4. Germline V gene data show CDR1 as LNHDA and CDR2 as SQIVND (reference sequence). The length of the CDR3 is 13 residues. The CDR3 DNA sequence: TGTGCCAGTAGTATCACGCGGGGGAACGAGCAGTACTTC. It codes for CASSITRGNEQYF.

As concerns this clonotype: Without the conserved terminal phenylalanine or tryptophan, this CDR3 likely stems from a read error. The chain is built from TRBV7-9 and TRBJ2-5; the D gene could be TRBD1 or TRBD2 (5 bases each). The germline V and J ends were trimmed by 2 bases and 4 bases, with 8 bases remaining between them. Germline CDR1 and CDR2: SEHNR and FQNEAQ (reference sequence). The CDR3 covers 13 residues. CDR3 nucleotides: TGTGCCAGCAGCTTAAGAGGGGTAGAGACCCAGTACTAC. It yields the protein CASSLRGVETQYY.

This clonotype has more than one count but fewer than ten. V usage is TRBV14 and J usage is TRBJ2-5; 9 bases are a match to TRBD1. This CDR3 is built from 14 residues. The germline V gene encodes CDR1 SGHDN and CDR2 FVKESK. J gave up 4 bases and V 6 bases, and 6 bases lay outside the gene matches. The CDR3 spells CASRRQGVGETQYF. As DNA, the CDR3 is TGTGCCAGCAGGCGACAGGGGGTAGGAGAGACCCAGTACTTC.

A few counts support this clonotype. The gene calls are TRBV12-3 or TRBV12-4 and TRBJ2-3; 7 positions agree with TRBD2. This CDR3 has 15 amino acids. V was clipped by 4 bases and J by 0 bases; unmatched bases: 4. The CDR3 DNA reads TGTGCCAGCAGTTCACAGCGGGATAGCACAGATACGCAGTATTTT. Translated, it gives CASSSQRDSTDTQYF.

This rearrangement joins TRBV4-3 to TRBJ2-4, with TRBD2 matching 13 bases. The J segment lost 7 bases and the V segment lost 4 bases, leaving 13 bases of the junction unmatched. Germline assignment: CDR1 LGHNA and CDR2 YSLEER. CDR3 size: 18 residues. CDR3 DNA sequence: TGCGCCAGCAGCCCTCTTGGACTAGCGGGGGCCACAGGGAACATTCAGTACTTC. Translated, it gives CASSPLGLAGATGNIQYF.

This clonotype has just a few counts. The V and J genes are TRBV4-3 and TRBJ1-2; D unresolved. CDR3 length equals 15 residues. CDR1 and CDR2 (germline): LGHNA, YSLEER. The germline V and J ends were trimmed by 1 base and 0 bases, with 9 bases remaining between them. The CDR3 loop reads CASSQAWEANYGYTF. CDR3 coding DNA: TGCGCCAGCAGCCAAGCTTGGGAAGCTAACTATGGCTACACCTTC.

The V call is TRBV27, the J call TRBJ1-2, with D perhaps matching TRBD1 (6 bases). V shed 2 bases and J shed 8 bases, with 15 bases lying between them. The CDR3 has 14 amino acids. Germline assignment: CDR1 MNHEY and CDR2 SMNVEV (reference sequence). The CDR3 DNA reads TGTGCCAGCAGTTTAGGGGGCGGGGGAGGGGGCTACACCTTC. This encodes CASSLGGGGGGYTF.

CDR3 DNA sequence: TGTGCCAGCAGTTTAACGCCAGGGACGACGAACACCTACGAGCAGTACTTC. As protein: CASSLTPGTTNTYEQYF. The rearrangement joins TRBV28 to TRBJ2-7; possibly TRBD1 or TRBD2 for D (5 bases each). Germline V lookup: CDR1 MDHEN, CDR2 SYDVKM. V was shortened by 2 bases and J by 2 bases, with 19 bases between the two germline ends. This CDR3 contains 17 residues.

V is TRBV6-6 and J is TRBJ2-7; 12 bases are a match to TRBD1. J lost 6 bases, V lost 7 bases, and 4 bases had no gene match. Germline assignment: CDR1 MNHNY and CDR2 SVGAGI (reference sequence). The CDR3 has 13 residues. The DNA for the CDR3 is TGTGCCAGCAAGGGACAGGGGGCGATCGAGCAGTACTTC. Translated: CASKGQGAIEQYF.

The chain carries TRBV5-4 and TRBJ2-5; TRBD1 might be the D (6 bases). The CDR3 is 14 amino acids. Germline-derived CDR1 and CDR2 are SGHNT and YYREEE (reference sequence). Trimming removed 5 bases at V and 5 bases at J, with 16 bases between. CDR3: CASSMGAGEETQYF. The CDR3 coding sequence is TGTGCCAGCAGTATGGGGGCCGGGGAGGAGACCCAGTACTTC.

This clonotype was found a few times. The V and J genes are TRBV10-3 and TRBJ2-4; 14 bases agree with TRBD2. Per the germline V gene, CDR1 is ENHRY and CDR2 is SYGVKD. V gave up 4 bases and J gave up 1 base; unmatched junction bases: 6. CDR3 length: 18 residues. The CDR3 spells CAISARLAGGPAKNIQYF. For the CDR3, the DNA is TGTGCCATCAGTGCCCGACTAGCGGGGGGGCCGGCCAAAAACATTCAGTACTTC.